Included here is one TCR beta chain sequence, with context. As yet, its antigen is unknown. The data derive from a study of T cell responses to AZD1222 COVID-19 vaccine. Whole-study context: Recipients boosted at about 4 weeks or about 12 weeks are pooled. Regarding the study as a whole: Clonal diversity was possibly underestimated, and white British individuals and females predominated among donors. The CD4 TCRs associated with vaccination extended across spike and predominated at 160-218 and 743-854. Repertoires were collected only later (after the peak T cell response had occurred).

V was pared by 4 bases and J by 8 bases, with 10 bases between. The CDR3 is 13 amino acids. The V gene's germline CDR1 is SGHRS and CDR2 YFSETQ. The repertoire was sequenced with immunoSEQ multiplex PCR; TCRdb's copy has only in-frame clones and lacks some. The profile shows roughly 150,000 clones, just under 95% of them singletons. The specimen was peripheral blood, collected on day 0 of AZD1222 vaccination. The chain employs TRBV5-1 and TRBJ1-6, with no clear D. This TCR was sampled from an adult in good health. CDR3 in DNA: TGCGCCAGCAGCCCCCGAGAATATTCACCCCTCCACTTT. It specifies CASSPREYSPLHF. Using reference TRBV5-1 and TRBJ1-6 for the parts outside the CDR3, the full variable domain is KAGVTQTPRYLIKTRGQQVTLSCSPISGHRSVSWYQQTPGQGLQFLFEYFSETQRNKGNFPGRFSGRQFSNSRSEMNVSTLELGDSALYLCASSPREYSPLHFGNGTRLTVT.